The entry below describes one TCR beta chain. TCRdb re-analysed the PCR reads in MiXCR, keeping a single row per CDR3 protein. Of about 12,000 distinct CDR3 sequences listed, 40% to 50% are singletons. The germline CDR1 and CDR2 sequences are WNHNN and SYGVQD (reference sequence). The CDR3 loop spans 15 amino acids. The entry originates in a study of immune characterization of retroperitoneal liposarcoma. Sequencing used tumor tissue. The sequence was obtained from a female donor with retroperitoneal liposarcoma. The chain combines TRBV10-1 with TRBJ2-1; the D call may be TRBD1 or TRBD2 (6 bases each). The J call may be incorrect, as the DNA end agrees better with TRBJ2-5. CDR3: CASSGGRDRGETQYF. For the CDR3, the DNA is TGCGCCAGCAGTGGGGGGCGGGATCGAGGCGAGACCCAGTACTTC.